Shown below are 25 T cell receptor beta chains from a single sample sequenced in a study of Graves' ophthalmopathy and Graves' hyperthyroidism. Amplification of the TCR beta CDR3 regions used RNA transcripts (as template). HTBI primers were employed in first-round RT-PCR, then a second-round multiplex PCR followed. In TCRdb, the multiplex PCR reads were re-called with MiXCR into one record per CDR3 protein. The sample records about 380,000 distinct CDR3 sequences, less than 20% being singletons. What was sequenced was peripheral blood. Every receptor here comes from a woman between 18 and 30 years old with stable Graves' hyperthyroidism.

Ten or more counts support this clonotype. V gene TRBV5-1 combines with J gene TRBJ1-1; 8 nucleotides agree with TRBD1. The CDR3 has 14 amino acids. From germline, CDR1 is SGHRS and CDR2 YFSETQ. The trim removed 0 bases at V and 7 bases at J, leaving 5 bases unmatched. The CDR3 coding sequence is TGCGCCAGCAGCTTGGCCGGACAGGGACGTGAAGCTTTCTTT. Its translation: CASSLAGQGREAFF.

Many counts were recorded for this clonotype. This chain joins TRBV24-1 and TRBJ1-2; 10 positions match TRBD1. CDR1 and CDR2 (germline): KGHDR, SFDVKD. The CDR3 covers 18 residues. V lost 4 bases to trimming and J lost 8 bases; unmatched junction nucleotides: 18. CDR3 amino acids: CATSDSTRYDRGRSGYTF. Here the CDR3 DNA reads TGTGCCACCAGTGACTCCACCCGATATGACAGGGGGCGAAGCGGCTACACCTTC.

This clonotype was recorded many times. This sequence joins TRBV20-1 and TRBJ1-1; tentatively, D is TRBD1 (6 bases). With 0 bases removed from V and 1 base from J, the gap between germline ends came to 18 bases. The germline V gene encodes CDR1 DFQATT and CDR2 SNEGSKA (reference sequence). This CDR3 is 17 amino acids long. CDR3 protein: CSARDGGARAGNTEAFF. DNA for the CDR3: TGCAGTGCTAGAGATGGGGGGGCCAGAGCAGGGAACACTGAAGCTTTCTTT.

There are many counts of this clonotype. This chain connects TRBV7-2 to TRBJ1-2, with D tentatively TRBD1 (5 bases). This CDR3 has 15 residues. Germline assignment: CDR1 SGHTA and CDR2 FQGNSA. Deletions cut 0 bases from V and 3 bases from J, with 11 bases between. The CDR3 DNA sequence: TGTGCCAGCAGCTTAGCCGCGGGGGATGACTATGGCTACACCTTC. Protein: CASSLAAGDDYGYTF.

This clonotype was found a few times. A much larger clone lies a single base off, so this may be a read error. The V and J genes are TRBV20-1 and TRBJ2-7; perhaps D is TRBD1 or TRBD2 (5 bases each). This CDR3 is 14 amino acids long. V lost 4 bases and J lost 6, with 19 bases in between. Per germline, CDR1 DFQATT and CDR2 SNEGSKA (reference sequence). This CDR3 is CSAKNPGTPPEQYF. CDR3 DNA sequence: TGCAGTGCTAAGAACCCCGGGACCCCTCCCGAGCAGTACTTC.

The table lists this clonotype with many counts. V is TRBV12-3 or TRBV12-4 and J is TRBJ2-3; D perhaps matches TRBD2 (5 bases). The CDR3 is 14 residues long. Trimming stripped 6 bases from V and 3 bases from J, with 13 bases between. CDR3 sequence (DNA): TGTGCCAGCAGCCCCCCCCGGGATACAGATACGCAGTATTTT. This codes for CASSPPRDTDTQYF.

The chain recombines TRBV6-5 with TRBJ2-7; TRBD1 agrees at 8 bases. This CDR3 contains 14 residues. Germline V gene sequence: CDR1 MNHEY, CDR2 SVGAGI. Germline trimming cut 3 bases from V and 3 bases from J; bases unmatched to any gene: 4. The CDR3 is CASSYATGGYEQYF. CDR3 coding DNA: TGTGCCAGCAGTTATGCCACAGGGGGCTACGAGCAGTACTTC.

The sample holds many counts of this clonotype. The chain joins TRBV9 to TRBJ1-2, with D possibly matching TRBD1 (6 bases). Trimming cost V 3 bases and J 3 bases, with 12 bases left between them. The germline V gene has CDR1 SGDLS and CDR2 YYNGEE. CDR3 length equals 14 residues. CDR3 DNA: TGTGCCAGCAGCGAACCAGGGGCAGACTATGGCTACACCTTC. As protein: CASSEPGADYGYTF.

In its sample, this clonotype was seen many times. The DNA of the CDR3 is TGTGCCAGTAGTATGGGTAAGGGGTATAGCAATCAGCCCCAGCATTTT. The encoded protein is CASSMGKGYSNQPQHF. This chain links TRBV19 with TRBJ1-5, with D tentatively TRBD1 (5 bases). The CDR3 totals 16 residues. V was cut by 3 bases and J by 0 bases, with 12 bases left in between. Germline V gives CDR1 LNHDA, CDR2 SQIVND (reference sequence).

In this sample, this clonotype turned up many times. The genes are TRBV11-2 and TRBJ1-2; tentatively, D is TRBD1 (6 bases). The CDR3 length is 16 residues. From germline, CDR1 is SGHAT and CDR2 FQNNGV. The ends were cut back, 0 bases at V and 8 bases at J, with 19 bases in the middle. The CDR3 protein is CASSLERGRPTLGYTF. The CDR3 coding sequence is TGTGCCAGCAGCTTAGAGAGGGGGAGGCCTACCCTAGGCTACACCTTC.

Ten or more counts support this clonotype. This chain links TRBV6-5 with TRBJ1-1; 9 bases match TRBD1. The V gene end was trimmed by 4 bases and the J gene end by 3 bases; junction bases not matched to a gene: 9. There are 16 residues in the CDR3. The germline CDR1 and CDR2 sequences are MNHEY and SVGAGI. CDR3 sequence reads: CASSSPRQGGYTEAFF. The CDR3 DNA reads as TGTGCCAGCAGTTCACCTCGACAGGGGGGCTACACTGAAGCTTTCTTT.

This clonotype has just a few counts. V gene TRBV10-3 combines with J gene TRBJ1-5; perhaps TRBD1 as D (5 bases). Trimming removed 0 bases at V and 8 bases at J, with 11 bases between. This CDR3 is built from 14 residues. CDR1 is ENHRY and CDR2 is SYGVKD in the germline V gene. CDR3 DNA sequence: TGTGCCATCAGTGAGTCGGGGGGTAAGAAGCCCCAGCATTTT. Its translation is CAISESGGKKPQHF.

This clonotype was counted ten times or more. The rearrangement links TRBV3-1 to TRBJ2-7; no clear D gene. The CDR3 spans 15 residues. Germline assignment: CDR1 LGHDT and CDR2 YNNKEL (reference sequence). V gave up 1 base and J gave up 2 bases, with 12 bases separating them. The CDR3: CASSQGPVAPYEQYF. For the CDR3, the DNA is TGTGCCAGCAGCCAAGGCCCGGTGGCACCCTACGAGCAGTACTTC.

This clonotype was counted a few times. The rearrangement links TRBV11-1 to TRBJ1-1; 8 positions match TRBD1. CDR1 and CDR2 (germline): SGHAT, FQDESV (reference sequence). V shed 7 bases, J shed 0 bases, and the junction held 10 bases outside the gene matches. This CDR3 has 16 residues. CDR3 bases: TGTGCCAGCATCCGGTCTGGACAGGGATTGAACACTGAAGCTTTCTTT. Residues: CASIRSGQGLNTEAFF. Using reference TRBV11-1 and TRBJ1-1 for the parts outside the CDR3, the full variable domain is EAEVAQSPRYKITEKSQAVAFWCDPISGHATLYWYRQILGQGPELLVQFQDESVVDDSQLPKDRFSAERLKGVDSTLKIQPAELGDSAMYLCASIRSGQGLNTEAFFGQGTRLTVV.

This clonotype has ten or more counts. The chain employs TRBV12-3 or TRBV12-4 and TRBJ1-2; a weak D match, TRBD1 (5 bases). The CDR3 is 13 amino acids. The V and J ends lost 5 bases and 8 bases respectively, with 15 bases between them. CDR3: CASSKGGVRGYTF. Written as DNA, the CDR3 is TGTGCCAGCAGTAAAGGAGGGGTCCGAGGCTACACCTTC.

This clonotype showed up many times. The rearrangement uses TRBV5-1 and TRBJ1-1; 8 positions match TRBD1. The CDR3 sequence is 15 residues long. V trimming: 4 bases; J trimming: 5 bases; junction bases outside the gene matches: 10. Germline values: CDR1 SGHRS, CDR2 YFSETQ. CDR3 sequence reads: CASSLRGQSGTEAFF. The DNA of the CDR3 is TGCGCCAGCAGCCTCAGGGGGCAATCGGGGACTGAAGCTTTCTTT.

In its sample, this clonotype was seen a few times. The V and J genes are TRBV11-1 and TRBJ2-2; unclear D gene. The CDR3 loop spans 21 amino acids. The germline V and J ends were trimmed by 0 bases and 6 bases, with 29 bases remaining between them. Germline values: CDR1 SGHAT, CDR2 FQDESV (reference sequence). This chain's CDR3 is CASSLAFVRPGPQDFPGELFF. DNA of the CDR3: TGTGCCAGCAGCTTAGCGTTCGTTCGTCCCGGGCCCCAAGACTTCCCCGGGGAGCTGTTTTTT.

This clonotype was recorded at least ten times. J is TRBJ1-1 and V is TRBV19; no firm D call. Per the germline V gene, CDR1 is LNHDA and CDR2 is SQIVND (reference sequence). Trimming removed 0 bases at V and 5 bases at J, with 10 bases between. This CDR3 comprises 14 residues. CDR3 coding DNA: TGTGCCAGTAGTATAGAGCCGATTGGGACTGAAGCTTTCTTT. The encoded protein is CASSIEPIGTEAFF.

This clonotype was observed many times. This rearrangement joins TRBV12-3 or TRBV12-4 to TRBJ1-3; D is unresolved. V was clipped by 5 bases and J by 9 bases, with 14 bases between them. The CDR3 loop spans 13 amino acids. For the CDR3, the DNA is TGTGCCAGCAGTACCCAGCCCTTAGGCACCATATATTTT. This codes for CASSTQPLGTIYF.

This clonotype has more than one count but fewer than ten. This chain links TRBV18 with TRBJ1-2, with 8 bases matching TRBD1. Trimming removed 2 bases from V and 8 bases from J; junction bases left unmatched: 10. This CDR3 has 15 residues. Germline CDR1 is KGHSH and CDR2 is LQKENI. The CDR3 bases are TGTGCCAGCTCACCAGCGGACAGGGCATCGTCGGGCTACACCTTC. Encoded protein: CASSPADRASSGYTF.

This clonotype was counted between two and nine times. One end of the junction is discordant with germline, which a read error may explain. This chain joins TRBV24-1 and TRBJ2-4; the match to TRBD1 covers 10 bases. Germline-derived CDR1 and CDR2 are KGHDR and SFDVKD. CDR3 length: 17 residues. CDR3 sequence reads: CATSEGTGAAGLNIKYF. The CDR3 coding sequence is TGTGCCACCAGTGAGGGGACAGGGGCCGCGGGTTTAAACATTAAGTACTTC.

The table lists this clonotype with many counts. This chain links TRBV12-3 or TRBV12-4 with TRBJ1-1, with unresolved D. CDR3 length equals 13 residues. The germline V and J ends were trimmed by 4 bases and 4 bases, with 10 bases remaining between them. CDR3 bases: TGTGCCAGCAGTTCGACGGTTGGCACTGAAGCTTTCTTT. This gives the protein CASSSTVGTEAFF.

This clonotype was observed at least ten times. CDR3 in DNA: TGTGCCAGCAGTTTTGGACTCCTGGGGGGGAACTATGGCTACACCTTC. It translates to CASSFGLLGGNYGYTF. This chain links TRBV27 with TRBJ1-2; maybe TRBD1 (5 bases). V lost 3 bases and J 2 bases, leaving 16 bases between the germline ends. This CDR3 spans 16 amino acids. Germline V gene lookup returns CDR1 MNHEY and CDR2 SMNVEV (reference sequence).

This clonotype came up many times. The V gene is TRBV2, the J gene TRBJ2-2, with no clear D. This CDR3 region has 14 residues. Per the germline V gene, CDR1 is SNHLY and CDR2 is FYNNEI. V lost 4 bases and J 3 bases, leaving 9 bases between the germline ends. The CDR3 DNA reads TGTGCCAGCAGTGCGTTAGCAGACACCGGGGAGCTGTTTTTT. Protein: CASSALADTGELFF.

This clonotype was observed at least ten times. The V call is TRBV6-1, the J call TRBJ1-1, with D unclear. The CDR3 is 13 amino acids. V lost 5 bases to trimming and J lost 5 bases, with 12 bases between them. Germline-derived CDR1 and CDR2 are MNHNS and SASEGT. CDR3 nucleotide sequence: TGTGCCAGCAGTCGCAAAGGTAGGACTGAAGCTTTCTTT. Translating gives CASSRKGRTEAFF.